The 31 T cell receptor beta chains below come from one sample, sequenced in a study of blood T cell repertoires in COVID-19. TCRdb keeps only in-frame clones here, not all; method: immunoSEQ multiplex PCR. The table shows under 450,000 clones, with more than 70% occurring only once. The sequenced sample was peripheral blood. All receptors come from a woman in her 50s with COVID-19, enrolled during active disease.

The chain joins TRBV10-3 to TRBJ2-2; D is perhaps TRBD1 (5 bases). Trimming took off 5 bases at V and 3 bases at J, with 13 bases between the two ends. Per the germline V gene, CDR1 is ENHRY and CDR2 is SYGVKD. CDR3 length: 15 amino acids. The DNA for the CDR3 is TGTGCCATCAGTCTCAGGGTACAGGACACCGGGGAGCTGTTTTTT. It yields the protein CAISLRVQDTGELFF.

The J gene is TRBJ1-5, the V gene TRBV7-6, with D uncertain. V was cut by 5 bases and J by 4 bases, with 9 bases left in between. CDR1 is SGHVS and CDR2 is FNYEAQ in the germline V gene. This CDR3 is built from 13 residues. The CDR3 here is CASSQTLNQPQHF. The CDR3 DNA is TGTGCCAGCAGCCAAACCCTAAATCAGCCCCAGCATTTT.

The rearrangement joins TRBV6-2 or TRBV6-3 to TRBJ2-2; 7 nucleotides agree with TRBD2. V was pared by 0 bases and J by 6 bases, with 4 bases of the junction left unmatched. The germline V gene has CDR1 MNHEY and CDR2 SVGEGT. The CDR3 length is 15 residues. CDR3 region: CASSYSVGGAGELFF. In nucleotides, the CDR3 is TGTGCCAGCAGTTACTCGGTGGGGGGGGCCGGGGAGCTGTTTTTT.

J is TRBJ1-5 and V is TRBV6-5; D is unresolved. The CDR3 is made up of 14 amino acids. The ends were cut back, 2 bases at V and 2 bases at J, with 7 bases in the middle. Looked up from germline, CDR1 is MNHEY and CDR2 is SVGAGI. This CDR3 reads CASSYREGNQPQHF. Here the CDR3 DNA reads TGTGCCAGCAGTTACAGGGAGGGCAATCAGCCCCAGCATTTT.

The chain recombines TRBV4-1 with TRBJ1-4; possibly TRBD1 for D (5 bases). V was shortened by 3 bases and J by 4 bases, with 15 bases between the two germline ends. This CDR3 is built from 16 residues. Per germline, CDR1 MGHRA and CDR2 YSYEKL. This CDR3 is CASSQTGGYDNEKLFF. Here the CDR3 DNA reads TGCGCCAGCAGCCAGACCGGGGGGTATGATAATGAAAAACTGTTTTTT.

The chain is built from TRBV6-1 and TRBJ2-7; D remains unclear. From germline, CDR1 is MNHNS and CDR2 SASEGT. This CDR3 has 15 amino acids. With 2 bases removed from V and 6 bases from J, the gap between germline ends came to 17 bases. Written as DNA, the CDR3 is TGTGCCAGCAGTGAACAAGACCTCTCCGGAGCCGAGCAGTACTTC. Translation: CASSEQDLSGAEQYF.

The rearrangement uses TRBV5-1 and TRBJ2-1; D is perhaps TRBD2 (5 bases). V lost 0 bases, J lost 7 bases, and 17 bases lay in between. CDR3 size: 16 residues. Germline-derived CDR1 and CDR2 are SGHRS and YFSETQ. The CDR3 DNA is TGCGCCAGCAGCTTGGCCAGACTCCCGAGGGAGAATGAGCAGTTCTTC. It specifies CASSLARLPRENEQFF.

V gene TRBV5-4 combines with J gene TRBJ1-1, with D possibly being TRBD1 (5 bases). The CDR3 is 13 amino acids. Trimming left V 2 bases short and J 3 bases short, with 8 bases between. Germline lookup yields CDR1 SGHNT and CDR2 YYREEE (reference sequence). The CDR3 protein is CASSLPGDTEAFF. The CDR3 nucleotides are TGTGCCAGCAGCTTACCGGGGGACACTGAAGCTTTCTTT. Full variable domain (missing parts from reference TRBV5-4 and TRBJ1-1): ETGVTQSPTHLIKTRGQQVTLRCSSQSGHNTVSWYQQALGQGPQFIFQYYREEENGRGNFPPRFSGLQFPNYSSELNVNALELDDSALYLCASSLPGDTEAFFGQGTRLTVV.

V usage is TRBV10-3 and J usage is TRBJ1-2; 8 bases agree with TRBD1. The J segment lost 6 bases and the V segment lost 7 bases, leaving 7 bases of the junction unmatched. This CDR3 has 13 amino acids. Germline V gene lookup returns CDR1 ENHRY and CDR2 SYGVKD. The CDR3 loop is CAITAGQADGYTF. DNA for the CDR3: TGTGCCATCACCGCGGGACAGGCGGATGGCTACACCTTC.

The V call is TRBV28, the J call TRBJ1-2, with D possibly being TRBD1 (5 bases). There are 12 residues in the CDR3. The ends were cut back, 5 bases at V and 8 bases at J, with 12 bases in the middle. Germline CDR1 reads MDHEN; CDR2 reads SYDVKM. For the CDR3, the DNA is TGTGCCAGCAGTGAAGGTTCAGGGGGCTACACCTTC. Protein sequence: CASSEGSGGYTF.

This sequence joins TRBV5-1 and TRBJ1-6, with D maybe TRBD1 (6 bases). CDR3 size: 13 residues. Trimming removed 4 bases from V and 7 bases from J, with 9 bases in between. Germline CDR1 reads SGHRS; CDR2 reads YFSETQ. CDR3 amino acids: CASSPGENSPLHF. In nucleotides, the CDR3 is TGCGCCAGCAGCCCAGGGGAAAATTCACCCCTCCACTTT.

The chain combines TRBV29-1 with TRBJ1-1, with D perhaps matching TRBD1 (5 bases). Germline V lookup: CDR1 SQVTM, CDR2 ANQGSEA. The CDR3 extends over 15 amino acids. Trimming shortened V by 4 bases and J by 0 bases, and 15 bases separated the two germline ends. DNA of the CDR3: TGCAGCGTTGGGGTCGGAAGGGGAATGAACACTGAAGCTTTCTTT. The encoded protein is CSVGVGRGMNTEAFF.

V is TRBV25-1 and J is TRBJ1-6, with 7 bases fitting TRBD1. This CDR3 comprises 16 residues. Germline V gene data show CDR1 as MGHDK and CDR2 as SYGVNS. The J segment lost 5 bases and the V segment lost 8 bases, leaving 12 bases of the junction unmatched. CDR3 region: CASSPKKGQNNSPLHF. The CDR3 nucleotides are TGTGCCAGCTCCCCTAAGAAGGGACAGAATAATTCACCCCTCCACTTT.

The chain links TRBV6-5 to TRBJ2-7; the D gene is possibly TRBD1 (5 bases). Germline values: CDR1 MNHEY, CDR2 SVGAGI. This CDR3 is 13 amino acids long. V was clipped by 5 bases and J by 6 bases, with 14 bases between them. The CDR3, as DNA: TGTGCCAGCAGTCCAGGGTCCCGCTTCGAGCAGTACTTC. Translation gives CASSPGSRFEQYF.

The rearrangement links TRBV5-6 to TRBJ1-2; D remains ambiguous. Trimming pared 2 bases from V and 1 base from J, leaving 9 bases between. Germline lookup yields CDR1 SGHDT and CDR2 YYEEEE. This CDR3 has 14 residues. CDR3 in amino acids: CASSFRPINYGYTF. The CDR3 coding sequence is TGTGCCAGCAGCTTCCGCCCTATTAACTATGGCTACACCTTC.

This clone showed up just once. V gene TRBV18 combines with J gene TRBJ1-1; 8 bases align to TRBD1. The germline V gene encodes CDR1 KGHSH and CDR2 LQKENI. The CDR3 has 13 amino acids. With 6 bases clipped from V and 2 bases from J, the junction kept 2 bases outside the gene matches. CDR3 sequence reads: CASSRGPNTEAFF. CDR3 sequence (DNA): TGTGCCAGCTCCAGGGGGCCCAACACTGAAGCTTTCTTT.

The chain joins TRBV19 to TRBJ1-2; 9 bases fit TRBD1. The CDR3 consists of 16 residues. With 4 bases clipped from V and 8 bases from J, the junction kept 14 bases outside the gene matches. Germline V gene sequence: CDR1 LNHDA, CDR2 SQIVND (reference sequence). The CDR3 DNA reads as TGTGCCAGTAGTAGCACCCCGGACAGGGGAAGAGGAGGCTACACCTTC. Translating it yields CASSSTPDRGRGGYTF.

The chain has TRBV3-1 (or the pseudogene TRBV3-2) and TRBJ1-3; 10 bases fit TRBD1. Germline V gene lookup returns CDR1 LGHDT and CDR2 YNNKEL (reference sequence). CDR3 length equals 15 residues. Trimming at V came to 4 bases and at J to 2 bases, leaving 2 bases not matched to a gene. The CDR3 DNA follows: TGTGCCAGCAGCCTGGACAGGGGGACTGGAAACACCATATATTTT. Its protein product is CASSLDRGTGNTIYF.

To note about this clone: At the DNA level, this CDR3 is encoded by other sequences in the same sample as well. The rearrangement uses TRBV10-2 and TRBJ1-2; D is perhaps TRBD1 (6 bases). V dropped 0 bases and J dropped 1 base, with 6 bases sitting between them. The germline V gene encodes CDR1 WSHSY and CDR2 SAAADI. The CDR3 extends over 14 amino acids. CDR3 coding DNA: TGCGCCAGCAGTGAGTCAGGGGGTAACTATGGCTACACCTTC. Protein sequence: CASSESGGNYGYTF.

This chain joins TRBV3-1 (or the pseudogene TRBV3-2) and TRBJ1-1; the D is unclear. V was clipped by 0 bases and J by 5 bases, with 10 bases between them. Germline CDR1 is LGHDT and CDR2 is YNNKEL (reference sequence). The CDR3 length is 14 residues. For the CDR3, the DNA is TGTGCCAGCAGCCAAGAGATTGGGCAGACTGAAGCTTTCTTT. Its translation is CASSQEIGQTEAFF.

The gene calls are TRBV5-1 and TRBJ2-7; TRBD2 aligns across 8 bases. Germline loops: CDR1 SGHRS, CDR2 YFSETQ. V was clipped by 6 bases and J by 4 bases; unmatched bases: 12. The CDR3 is 15 amino acids. The CDR3 region has the DNA TGCGCCAGCACCCCCGGCGGGGGGCTATCGTACGAGCAGTACTTC. Its translation is CASTPGGGLSYEQYF.

The J gene is TRBJ1-2, the V gene TRBV19; D is unresolved. Trimming removed 6 bases from V and 5 bases from J, with 19 bases in between. The CDR3 is 15 amino acids. Germline lookup yields CDR1 LNHDA and CDR2 SQIVND (reference sequence). CDR3 sequence (DNA): TGTGCCAGTAGACGTGGAACCGTCGAGGGTTATGGCTACACCTTC. Translating it yields CASRRGTVEGYGYTF.

This clone occurred once. J is TRBJ2-5 and V is TRBV30, with D possibly matching TRBD1 (5 bases). There are 13 residues in the CDR3. With 0 bases removed from V and 2 bases from J, the gap between germline ends came to 7 bases. Germline CDR1 is GTSNPN and CDR2 is SVGIG (reference sequence). Written as DNA, the CDR3 is TGTGCCTGGAGTGTAACAGGTCAAGAGACCCAGTACTTC. As protein: CAWSVTGQETQYF.

The chain couples TRBV19 to TRBJ2-5; 7 bases map to TRBD2. The CDR3 consists of 15 residues. Losses at the gene ends were 6 bases for V and 5 bases for J; bases not matched to a gene: 12. Per the germline V gene, CDR1 is LNHDA and CDR2 is SQIVND (reference sequence). DNA of the CDR3: TGTGCCAGTAGCCCCACAGGATGGGGGGGGGAGACCCAGTACTTC. This encodes CASSPTGWGGETQYF.

This clone was seen only a few times. CDR3 residues: CASSLGPAGGGEPQHF. Here the CDR3 DNA reads TGCGCCAGCAGCTTGGGCCCCGCAGGGGGCGGGGAACCCCAGCATTTT. The chain links TRBV5-1 to TRBJ1-5; 8 nucleotides line up with TRBD1. CDR1 SGHRS and CDR2 YFSETQ come from the germline V gene. V lost 0 bases, J lost 10 bases, and 12 bases stayed unmatched. The CDR3 loop spans 16 amino acids.

This clone was seen a handful of times. The V call is TRBV6-6, the J call TRBJ2-6, with 8 bases identical to TRBD1. Germline CDR1 is MNHNY and CDR2 is SVGAGI (reference sequence). The CDR3 is 19 residues long. V shed 5 bases, J shed 0 bases, and the junction held 12 bases outside the gene matches. The CDR3: CASSPAAPGGLSGANVLTF. In DNA form, the CDR3 reads TGTGCCAGCAGTCCCGCCGCCCCAGGGGGCCTCTCTGGGGCCAACGTCCTGACTTTC.

The chain carries TRBV6-5 and TRBJ2-3, with 7 bases that match TRBD1. The CDR3 contains 15 residues. Trimming cost V 8 bases and J 6 bases; bases outside gene matches: 14. In germline, CDR1 is MNHEY, CDR2 SVGAGI. The CDR3 is CASFPRGQLADTQYF. CDR3 in DNA: TGTGCCAGCTTCCCAAGGGGGCAGCTGGCGGATACGCAGTATTTT.

The V gene is TRBV28, the J gene TRBJ1-5, with a possible D match to TRBD1 (5 bases). This CDR3 has 12 amino acids. In germline, CDR1 is MDHEN, CDR2 SYDVKM. Between the trimmed V and J ends, which lost 7 bases and 7 bases, there was a span of 11 bases. CDR3 nucleotides: TGTGCCAGCACCCTGGCAGGGCAGCCCCAGCATTTT. It translates to CASTLAGQPQHF.

The chain joins TRBV6-5 to TRBJ1-2; D call uncertain. CDR1 is MNHEY, CDR2 SVGAGI, per germline. Trimming took off 7 bases at V and 5 bases at J, with 14 bases between the two ends. This CDR3 has 13 residues. CDR3 loop: CASTLGGHYGYTF. DNA of the CDR3: TGTGCCAGCACCCTCGGAGGCCATTATGGCTACACCTTC.

A single count supports this clone. V is TRBV24-1 and J is TRBJ2-1; TRBD2 is a possible D gene (6 bases). CDR1 is KGHDR and CDR2 is SFDVKD in the germline V gene. The CDR3 is made up of 15 amino acids. Trimming left V 9 bases short and J 0 bases short, with 14 bases between. The CDR3 loop reads CATGTAPSSYNEQFF. CDR3 DNA: TGTGCCACCGGGACTGCCCCAAGCTCCTACAATGAGCAGTTCTTC.

The rearrangement links TRBV3-1 (or the pseudogene TRBV3-2) to TRBJ1-6; D not certain. Germline CDR1 is LGHDT and CDR2 is YNNKEL (reference sequence). V shed 4 bases and J shed 0 bases, with 7 bases lying between them. The CDR3 length is 15 residues. The CDR3 nucleotides read TGTGCCAGCAGCCCGCAGGTCTCCTATAATTCACCCCTCCACTTT. Translating it yields CASSPQVSYNSPLHF.